This T cell receptor beta chain was profiled in a study of blood T cell repertoires in COVID-19. Study overall: Acute-phase and convalescent COVID-19 samples originated in the United States, Italy and Spain. In each case, the material was cDNA or gDNA derived from T cells, B-cell-depleted T cells, or PBMCs.

Original methodology: Estimated nucleated cell counts came from reference gene primer amplification. Sequenced by immunoSEQ multiplex PCR; TCRdb stores in-frame clones only, minus some. V and J calls and clone size are those listed in that table; D and trimming were worked out from the DNA. The sample contains fewer than 350,000 clones, 86% of which appear only once. The CDR3 spans 15 residues. The V and J ends lost 1 base and 4 bases respectively, with 13 bases between them. From germline, CDR1 is MGHRA and CDR2 YSYEKL. Those enrolled in Seattle joined during active infection and were followed longitudinally afterward.

The source of this sequence is a woman younger than 45 with COVID-19, enrolled during active disease. This chain links TRBV4-1 with TRBJ1-2, with D possibly being TRBD1 (6 bases). Sequencing used peripheral blood. Written as DNA, the CDR3 is TGCGCCAGCAGCCAAGTACCAGGGGCTGGCTATGGCTACACCTTC. It encodes CASSQVPGAGYGYTF.